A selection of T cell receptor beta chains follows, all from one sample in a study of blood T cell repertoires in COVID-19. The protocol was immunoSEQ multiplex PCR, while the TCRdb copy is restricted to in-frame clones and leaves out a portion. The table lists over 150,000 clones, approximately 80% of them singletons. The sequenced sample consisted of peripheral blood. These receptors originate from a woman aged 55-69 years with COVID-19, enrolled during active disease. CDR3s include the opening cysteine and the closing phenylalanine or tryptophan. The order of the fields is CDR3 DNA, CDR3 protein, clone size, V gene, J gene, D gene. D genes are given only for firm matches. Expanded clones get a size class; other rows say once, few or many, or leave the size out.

TGTGCCAGCAGCTTAGATGGGACAGGGGGCGGTCAGCCCCAGCATTTT	CASSLDGTGGGQPQHF	once	TRBV7-2	TRBJ1-5	TRBD1
TGCGCCAGCAGCTTGGAGGCAGGGGAAGGGCGGGAGCTGTTTTTT	CASSLEAGEGRELFF	-	TRBV5-1	TRBJ2-2	-
TGCGCCAGCAGCTTGGTCGGGAGGGGGAGTCGGAAACTGTTTTTT	CASSLVGRGSRKLFF	-	TRBV5-1	TRBJ1-4	-
TGTGCCAGCAGGCCCGCAGCGGAGCACGGAGTGCAGTTCTTC	CASRPAAEHGVQFF	-	TRBV7-3	TRBJ2-1	-
TGTGCCAGCAGCCATTTCCTAGCGGCCGCGAACACCGGGGAGCTGTTTTTT	CASSHFLAAANTGELFF	-	TRBV3-1/TRBV3-2	TRBJ2-2	TRBD2
TGTGCCAGCAGCTCCCTGGCAAACACTGAAGCTTTCTTT	CASSSLANTEAFF	-	TRBV12-3/TRBV12-4	TRBJ1-1	-
TGCGCCAGCAGCTTAGGGGGCATTAATGAAAAACTGTTTTTT	CASSLGGINEKLFF	-	TRBV5-1	TRBJ1-4	TRBD1
TGTGCCAGCATCCAAGTGGGGGACAGGGGAATTTCTGGGAGCTATGGCTACACCTTC	CASIQVGDRGISGSYGYTF	-	TRBV14	TRBJ1-2	TRBD1
TGTGCCAGCAGCCCTACTCGGTACGGCACTGAAGCTTTCTTT	CASSPTRYGTEAFF	-	TRBV11-3	TRBJ1-1	-
TGCAGCGTGGGACTAGCAAGCTACGAGCAGTACTTC	CSVGLASYEQYF	-	TRBV29-1	TRBJ2-7	TRBD2
TGTGCCAGTAGTATTCTCAGGGGGATTAGCAATCAGCCCCAGCATTTT	CASSILRGISNQPQHF	few	TRBV19	TRBJ1-5	TRBD1
TGTGCCAGCTCACAACAGGGTTCCAACTATGGCTACACCTTC	CASSQQGSNYGYTF	-	TRBV18	TRBJ1-2	-
TGTGCCAGTGCAAACCCTCCTGGATCGGGACAGGCGGACTACACCTTC	CASANPPGSGQADYTF	-	TRBV19	TRBJ1-2	TRBD1
TGCGCCAGCAGCCTAGGGGCAGCCACAGATACGCAGTATTTT	CASSLGAATDTQYF	-	TRBV5-1	TRBJ2-3	-
TGTGCCAGCAGCGTTACCGGGGTGGACGAAAAACTGTTTTTT	CASSVTGVDEKLFF	once	TRBV9	TRBJ1-4	-
TGTGCCAGCTCTTCCGTCAGTGCAGGAAACACCATATATTTT	CASSSVSAGNTIYF	once	TRBV18	TRBJ1-3	-
TGCGCCAGCAGCTTGGAAGTAATAGCGGGGCCCCTCACCGGGGAGCTGTTTTTT	CASSLEVIAGPLTGELFF	-	TRBV5-1	TRBJ2-2	TRBD2
TGCGCCAGCAGCTTGGGGGGACTGATGAACACTGAAGCTTTCTTT	CASSLGGLMNTEAFF	-	TRBV5-1	TRBJ1-1	-
TGTGCCACCAGTGATCCGGGACAGGCCCATCAGCCCCAGCATTTT	CATSDPGQAHQPQHF	-	TRBV24-1	TRBJ1-5	TRBD1
TGTGCCAGCTCATTCGGACAGGCCCTGAACACTGAAGCTTTCTTT	CASSFGQALNTEAFF	-	TRBV18	TRBJ1-1	TRBD1
TGTGCCAGCAGTCAGTACTATGGCTACACCTTC	CASSQYYGYTF	-	TRBV12-3/TRBV12-4	TRBJ1-2	-
TGTGCCAGCAGCTTGACTAGCGGGGGGGCTCGTACGCAGTATTTT	CASSLTSGGARTQYF	-	TRBV5-6	TRBJ2-3	TRBD2
TGTGCCAGCAGCTTGGGACAGGGGGCCGATGAGCAGTTCTTC	CASSLGQGADEQFF	-	TRBV5-8	TRBJ2-1	TRBD1
TGTGCCAGCAGCTTACGGGAATTGGGAAAACTGTTTTTT	CASSLRELGKLFF	-	TRBV11-2	TRBJ1-4	-
TGTGCCAGCAGCTCGACAGAGAATAGCAATCAGCCCCAGCATTTT	CASSSTENSNQPQHF	-	TRBV7-9	TRBJ1-5	-
TGTGCCAGCAGTTACAGTTCTGGGACAGGGAGTTACGAGCAGTACTTC	CASSYSSGTGSYEQYF	-	TRBV6-5	TRBJ2-7	TRBD1